This TCR beta chain was identified during a study of blood T cells in healthy people across ages. Regarding the study as a whole: Both higher diversity and more naive CD4+ cells marked long-lived donors when set against aged donors. With unsorted PBMCs, a conclusive comparison of naive versus antigen-experienced cells was not possible.

It was with a sample-barcoded 5' primer and a J-beta primer mix that a second PCR of about 7 to 12 cycles was run. TCRdb re-derived calls from the 5' RACE reads in MiXCR, one entry per CDR3 protein. The data hold over 450,000 distinct CDR3 sequences, with about 24% observed a single time. This clonotype has just a few counts. What it binds is not known. The same sample was also studied in work on T cells of mothers and their children.

Material: blood. The receptor comes from a boy aged 5-17 years in good health.

DNA for the CDR3: TGCAGCGTTGAGCTGCCGGGACGGGCCTACGAGCAGTACTTC. Residues: CSVELPGRAYEQYF. V gene TRBV29-1 combines with J gene TRBJ2-7, with D perhaps TRBD1 or TRBD2 (5 bases each). V gave up 3 bases and J gave up 2 bases, with 14 bases separating them. Germline V gene sequence: CDR1 SQVTM, CDR2 ANQGSEA. The CDR3 is 14 amino acids.